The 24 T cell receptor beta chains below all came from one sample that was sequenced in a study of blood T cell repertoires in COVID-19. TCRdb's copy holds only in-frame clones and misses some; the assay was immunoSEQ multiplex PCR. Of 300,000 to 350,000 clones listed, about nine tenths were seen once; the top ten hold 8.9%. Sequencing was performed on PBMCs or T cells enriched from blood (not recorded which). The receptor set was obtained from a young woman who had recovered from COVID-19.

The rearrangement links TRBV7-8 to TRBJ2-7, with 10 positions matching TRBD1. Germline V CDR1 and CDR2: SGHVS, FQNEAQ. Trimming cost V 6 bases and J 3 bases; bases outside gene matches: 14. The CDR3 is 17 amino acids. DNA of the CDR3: TGTGCCAGCAGGAAAGGACAGGGGGGCCTTTTTAACTACGAGCAGTACTTC. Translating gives CASRKGQGGLFNYEQYF.

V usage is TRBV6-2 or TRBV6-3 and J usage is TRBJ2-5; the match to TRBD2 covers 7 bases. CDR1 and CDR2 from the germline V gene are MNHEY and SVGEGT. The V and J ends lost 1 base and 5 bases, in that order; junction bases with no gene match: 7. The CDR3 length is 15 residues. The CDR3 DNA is TGTGCCAGCAGTTACTGGGCGGGAGACACGGAGACCCAGTACTTC. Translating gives CASSYWAGDTETQYF.

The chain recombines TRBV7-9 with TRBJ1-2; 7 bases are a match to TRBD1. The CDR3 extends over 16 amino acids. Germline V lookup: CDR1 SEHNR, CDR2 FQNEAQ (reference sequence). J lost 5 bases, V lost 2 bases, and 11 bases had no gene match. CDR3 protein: CASSLSSPGGGYGYTF. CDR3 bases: TGTGCCAGCAGCTTAAGCTCTCCAGGGGGTGGATATGGCTACACCTTC.

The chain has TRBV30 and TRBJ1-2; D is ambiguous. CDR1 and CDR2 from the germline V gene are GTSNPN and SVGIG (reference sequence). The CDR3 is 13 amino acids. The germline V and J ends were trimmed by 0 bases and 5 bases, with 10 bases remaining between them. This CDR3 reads CAWSVLQEYGYTF. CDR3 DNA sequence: TGTGCCTGGAGTGTACTTCAGGAATATGGCTACACCTTC.

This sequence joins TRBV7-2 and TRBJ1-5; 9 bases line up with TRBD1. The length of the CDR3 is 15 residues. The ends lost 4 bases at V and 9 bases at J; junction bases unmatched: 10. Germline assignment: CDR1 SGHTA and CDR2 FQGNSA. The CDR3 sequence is CASSSMDRGSRPQHF. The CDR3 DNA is TGTGCCAGCAGCTCGATGGACAGGGGATCCCGGCCCCAGCATTTT.

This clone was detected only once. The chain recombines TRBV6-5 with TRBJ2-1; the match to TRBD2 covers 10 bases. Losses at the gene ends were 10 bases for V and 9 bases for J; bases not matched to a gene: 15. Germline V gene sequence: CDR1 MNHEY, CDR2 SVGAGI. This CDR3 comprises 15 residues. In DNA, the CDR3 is TGTGCCAACGTCTCGCCTAGCGGGAGAACGGGTGAGCAGTTCTTC. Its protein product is CANVSPSGRTGEQFF.

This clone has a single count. CDR3 loop: CASSFYRAASEKLFF. The DNA for the CDR3 is TGTGCCAGCAGTTTCTACAGGGCGGCGAGTGAAAAACTGTTTTTT. This chain joins TRBV28 and TRBJ1-4; TRBD1 is a possible D gene (6 bases). Per the germline V gene, CDR1 is MDHEN and CDR2 is SYDVKM. There are 15 residues in the CDR3. V lost 3 bases to trimming and J lost 7 bases, with 15 bases between them.

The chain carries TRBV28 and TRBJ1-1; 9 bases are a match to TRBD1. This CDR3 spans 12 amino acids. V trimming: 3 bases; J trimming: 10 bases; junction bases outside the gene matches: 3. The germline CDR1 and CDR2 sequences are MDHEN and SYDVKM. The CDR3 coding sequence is TGTGCCAGCAGTTTCCGGGACAGGGCAGCTTTCTTT. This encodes CASSFRDRAAFF.

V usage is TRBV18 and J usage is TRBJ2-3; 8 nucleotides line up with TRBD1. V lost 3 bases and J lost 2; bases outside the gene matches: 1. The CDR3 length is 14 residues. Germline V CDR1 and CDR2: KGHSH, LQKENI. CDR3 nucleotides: TGTGCCAGCTCACCCCAGGGGGCCACAGATACGCAGTATTTT. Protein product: CASSPQGATDTQYF. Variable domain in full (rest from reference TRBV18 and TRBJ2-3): NAGVMQNPRHLVRRRGQEARLRCSPMKGHSHVYWYRQLPEEGLKFMVYLQKENIIDESGMPKERFSAEFPKEGPSILRIQQVVRGDSAAYFCASSPQGATDTQYFGPGTRLTVL.

CDR3 sequence reads: CASSARDTTGELFF. The CDR3 nucleotides read TGTGCCAGCTCAGCCCGGGACACCACCGGGGAGCTGTTTTTT. The chain links TRBV18 to TRBJ2-2, with a possible D match to TRBD1 (6 bases). V gave up 5 bases and J gave up 4 bases, with 11 bases separating them. Germline-derived CDR1 and CDR2 are KGHSH and LQKENI. The CDR3 has 14 residues.

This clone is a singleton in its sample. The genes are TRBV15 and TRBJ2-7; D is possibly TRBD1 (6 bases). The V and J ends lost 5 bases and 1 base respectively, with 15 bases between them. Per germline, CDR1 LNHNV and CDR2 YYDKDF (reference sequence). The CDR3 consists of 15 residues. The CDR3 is CATSGTQGQSYEQYF. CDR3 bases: TGTGCCACCAGCGGGACCCAAGGACAGTCCTACGAGCAGTACTTC.

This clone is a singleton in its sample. The CDR3 is CASSWGPNYGYTF. The CDR3 coding sequence is TGTGCCAGCAGTTGGGGCCCAAACTATGGCTACACCTTC. This chain connects TRBV6-5 to TRBJ1-2; a possible D gene is TRBD1 (5 bases). The germline V gene has CDR1 MNHEY and CDR2 SVGAGI. The CDR3 sequence is 13 residues long. The germline V and J ends were trimmed by 4 bases and 2 bases, with 8 bases remaining between them.

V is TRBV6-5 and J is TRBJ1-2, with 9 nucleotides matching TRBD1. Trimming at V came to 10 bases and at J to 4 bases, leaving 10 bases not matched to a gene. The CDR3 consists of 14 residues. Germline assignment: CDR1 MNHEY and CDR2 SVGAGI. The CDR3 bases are TGTGCCACCCTCTGGGACAGGGTGGCCTATGGCTACACCTTC. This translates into CATLWDRVAYGYTF.

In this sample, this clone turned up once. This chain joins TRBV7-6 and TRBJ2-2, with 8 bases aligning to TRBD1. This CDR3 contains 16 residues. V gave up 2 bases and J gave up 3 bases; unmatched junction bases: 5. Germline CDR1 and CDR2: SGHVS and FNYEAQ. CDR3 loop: CASSLRHRGDTGELFF. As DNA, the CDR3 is TGTGCCAGCAGCTTACGTCACAGGGGGGACACCGGGGAGCTGTTTTTT.

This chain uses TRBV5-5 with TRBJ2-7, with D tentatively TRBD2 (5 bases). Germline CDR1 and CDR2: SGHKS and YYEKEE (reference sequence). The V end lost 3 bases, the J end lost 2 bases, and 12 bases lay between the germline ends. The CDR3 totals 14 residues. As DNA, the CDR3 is TGTGCCAGCAGCTCCGACTACCCCCCCTACGAGCAGTACTTC. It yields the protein CASSSDYPPYEQYF.

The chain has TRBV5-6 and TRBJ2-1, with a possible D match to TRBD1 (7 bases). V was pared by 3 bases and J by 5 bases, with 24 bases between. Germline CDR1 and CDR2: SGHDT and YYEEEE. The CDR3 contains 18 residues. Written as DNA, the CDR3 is TGTGCCAGCAGCTCATTAGGATCTCCAGGGGGGAAGGACAATGAGCAGTTCTTC. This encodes CASSSLGSPGGKDNEQFF.

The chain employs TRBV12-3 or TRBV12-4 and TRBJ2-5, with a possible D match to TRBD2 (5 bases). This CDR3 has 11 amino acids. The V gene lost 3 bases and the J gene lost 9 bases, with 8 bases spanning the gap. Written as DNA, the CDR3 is TGTGCCAGCAGTTTCGGGGTGGCCCAGTACTTC. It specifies CASSFGVAQYF.

CDR3 bases: TGTGCCAGCAGTTTGGTTGGACAGGCTTACGAGCAGTACTTC. Encoded protein: CASSLVGQAYEQYF. The V call is TRBV28, the J call TRBJ2-7; 7 bases agree with TRBD1. J was trimmed by 4 bases and V by 3 bases; bases with no gene match: 6. CDR3 length: 14 residues. Germline V gene data show CDR1 as MDHEN and CDR2 as SYDVKM.

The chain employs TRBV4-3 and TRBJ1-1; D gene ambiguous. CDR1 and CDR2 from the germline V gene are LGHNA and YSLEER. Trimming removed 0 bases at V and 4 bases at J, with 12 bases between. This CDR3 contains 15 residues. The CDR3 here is CASSQDRGLGTEAFF. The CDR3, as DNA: TGCGCCAGCAGCCAAGATCGGGGTTTGGGCACTGAAGCTTTCTTT.

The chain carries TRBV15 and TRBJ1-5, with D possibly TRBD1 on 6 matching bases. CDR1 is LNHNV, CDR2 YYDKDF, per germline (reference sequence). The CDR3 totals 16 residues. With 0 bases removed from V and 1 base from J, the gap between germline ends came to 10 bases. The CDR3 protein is CATSRDGGASNQPQHF. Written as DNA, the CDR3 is TGTGCCACCAGCAGAGATGGGGGGGCCAGCAATCAGCCCCAGCATTTT.

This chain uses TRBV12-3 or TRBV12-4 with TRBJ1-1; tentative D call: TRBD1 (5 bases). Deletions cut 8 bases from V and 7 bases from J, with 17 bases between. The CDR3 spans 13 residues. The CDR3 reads CASRRGGAIEAFF. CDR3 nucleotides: TGTGCCAGCCGCCGTGGAGGGGCAATTGAAGCTTTCTTT.

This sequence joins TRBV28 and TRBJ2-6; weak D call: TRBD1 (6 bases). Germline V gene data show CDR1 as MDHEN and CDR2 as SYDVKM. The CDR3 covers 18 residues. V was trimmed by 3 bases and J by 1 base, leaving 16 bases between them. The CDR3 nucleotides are TGTGCCAGCAGTTTTCCAGGGGCCGGGAATTCTGGGGCCAACGTCCTGACTTTC. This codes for CASSFPGAGNSGANVLTF.

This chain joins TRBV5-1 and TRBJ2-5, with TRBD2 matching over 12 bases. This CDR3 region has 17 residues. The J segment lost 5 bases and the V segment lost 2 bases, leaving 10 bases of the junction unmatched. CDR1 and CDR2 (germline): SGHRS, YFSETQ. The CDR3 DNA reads TGCGCCAGCAGCTTAATCGGACTAGCGGGGTCCGAGGAGACCCAGTACTTC. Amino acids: CASSLIGLAGSEETQYF.

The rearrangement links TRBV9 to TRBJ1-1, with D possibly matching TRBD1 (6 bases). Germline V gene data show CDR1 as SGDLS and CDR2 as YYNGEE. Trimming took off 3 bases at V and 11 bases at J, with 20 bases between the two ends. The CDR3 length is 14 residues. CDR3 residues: CASSAEVTGLVAFF. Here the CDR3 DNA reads TGTGCCAGCAGCGCAGAGGTTACAGGGTTGGTCGCTTTCTTT.